The entry below gives a single T cell receptor beta chain sequence along with its context. Measured with immunoSEQ multiplex PCR; TCRdb has only the in-frame clones, and not every one. The sample includes about 270,000 clones, approximately 92% seen only once; the top ten take 2.4%. Participants came from about two dozen US areas, aged roughly 18 to 89 years. Which cohort a participant joined came from the clinical history participants gave. The study counted Cohort 3 donors as recovered given two negative PCRs, clearance, or symptom resolution. The entry originates in a study of blood T cell repertoires in COVID-19. Background on the study: There were acute and convalescent COVID-19 samples, and they came from the United States, Italy and Spain.

CDR3 length: 14 amino acids. The V gene's germline CDR1 is SEHNR and CDR2 FQNEAQ (reference sequence). V shed 4 bases and J shed 6 bases, with 12 bases lying between them. The origin of this receptor is a young woman who had recovered from COVID-19. Material: PBMCs or T cells enriched from blood (not recorded which). This chain uses TRBV7-9 with TRBJ2-2; D is possibly TRBD2 (6 bases). The CDR3 region has the DNA TGTGCCAGCAGCTCCTGGGAGGTGCCCGGGGAGCTGTTTTTT. Protein: CASSSWEVPGELFF.